The clone carrying this T cell receptor beta chain was detected once. This sample stems from a study of shared clonotypes between healthy human individuals. Genomic DNA belonging to each subset was distributed in equal measure over several immunoSEQ plates. The assay was immunoSEQ multiplex PCR, and TCRdb's table has in-frame clones only and misses some. This table has roughly 850,000 clones, approximately 97% appearing once. CD8 cells regarded as naive lacked CD45RO, were positively chosen for CCR7, and omitted terminally differentiated effector memory CD45RA+ cells. None of the donors, who were healthy HIV-negative adults, had recently had acute infections or vaccinations. The TCR sequence derives from a man aged 25 to 40 in good health. The sequenced sample consisted of naive CD8+ T cells sorted from blood.

The CDR3 DNA sequence: TGTGCCAGCAGCTTTGGTGCCGGTAATGAGCAGTTCTTC. Translated, it gives CASSFGAGNEQFF. The chain combines TRBV5-4 with TRBJ2-1; D gene uncertain. Germline loops: CDR1 SGHNT, CDR2 YYREEE (reference sequence). CDR3 size: 13 residues. Trimming pared 2 bases from V and 7 bases from J, leaving 10 bases between.